A selection of T cell receptor beta chains follows, all from one sample in a study of neurological immune-mediated disorders. A single record per CDR3 protein comes from TCRdb applying MiXCR to the 5' RACE reads. The sample has some 57,000 distinct CDR3 sequences, roughly 3.8% seen once; the top ten hold 6.5%. Sequenced material: PBMCs. These receptors were collected from a man in his sixties with multiple sclerosis. Each CDR3 is given with its conserved first and last residue. Fields, in order: clone size, J gene, D gene, V gene, CDR3 DNA, CDR3 protein. A D gene is named only where the DNA matches it firmly. Some rows have no size entry. The others give once, few or many, or a class for an expanded clone.

size: many; J: TRBJ2-7; D: TRBD2; V: TRBV20-1; DNA: TGCAGTGCTAGAACTAGCGGGAGGCCGCAAATAACCTACGAGCAGTACTTC; CDR3: CSARTSGRPQITYEQYF
size: many; J: TRBJ1-2; D: -; V: TRBV20-1; DNA: TGCAGTGCTTCCGGACAGACCGACTATGGCTACACCTTC; CDR3: CSASGQTDYGYTF
size: many; J: TRBJ1-5; D: -; V: TRBV20-1; DNA: TGCAGTGCTAGAGGGCTCGGTGGTTTTAATCAGCCCCAGCATTTT; CDR3: CSARGLGGFNQPQHF
size: many; J: TRBJ2-5; D: -; V: TRBV3-1; DNA: TGTGCCAGCAGCCATCCGACGACAGGGGCCGGGAGGATCCAGTACTTC; CDR3: CASSHPTTGAGRIQYF
size: few; J: TRBJ2-7; D: -; V: TRBV5-1; DNA: TGCGCCAGCAGCTGGGACGGTACAATTTACGAGCAGTACTTC; CDR3: CASSWDGTIYEQYF
size: -; J: TRBJ1-2; D: -; V: TRBV3-1; DNA: TGTGCCAGCAGCCAGCTAGGGGAGAATGGCTACACCTTC; CDR3: CASSQLGENGYTF
size: many; J: TRBJ2-1; D: -; V: TRBV12-3/TRBV12-4; DNA: TGTGCCAGCTGGGACCTGAGCGAGCAGTTCTTC; CDR3: CASWDLSEQFF
size: many; J: TRBJ2-7; D: TRBD1; V: TRBV10-2; DNA: TGCGCCAGCAGTGAGACGCGACAGGGACACTCCTACGAGCAGTACTTC; CDR3: CASSETRQGHSYEQYF
size: many; J: TRBJ2-3; D: -; V: TRBV20-1; DNA: TGCAGTGCTAGAGATGCGTCTGGCACAGATACGCAGTATTTT; CDR3: CSARDASGTDTQYF
size: many; J: TRBJ2-1; D: -; V: TRBV7-9; DNA: TGTGCCAGCAGCTTAGGGGAGCAGTTCTTC; CDR3: CASSLGEQFF
size: many; J: TRBJ1-2; D: -; V: TRBV18; DNA: TGTGCCAGCTCACCGTCTCAGGAGGATAGCTATGGCTACACCTTC; CDR3: CASSPSQEDSYGYTF
size: -; J: TRBJ2-7; D: -; V: TRBV29-1; DNA: TGCAGCGTTGAAGTTAAGGGCAGAATACCCTACGAGCAGTACTTC; CDR3: CSVEVKGRIPYEQYF
size: many; J: TRBJ2-1; D: TRBD1; V: TRBV20-1; DNA: TGCAGTGCTAGACTACAGGGGAAGGGCAATGAGCAGTTCTTC; CDR3: CSARLQGKGNEQFF
size: many; J: TRBJ1-5; D: -; V: TRBV12-3/TRBV12-4; DNA: TGTGCCAGCAGTTTAAACCGGGCCAATCAGCCCCAGCATTTT; CDR3: CASSLNRANQPQHF
size: many; J: TRBJ2-7; D: -; V: TRBV27; DNA: TGTGCCAGCTCGAGGTTGGGGGGTCTCGAAAAGCAGTACTTC; CDR3: CASSRLGGLEKQYF
size: many; J: TRBJ2-1; D: -; V: TRBV29-1; DNA: TGCAGCGTCGATAGCACGGGCAATGAGCAGTTCTTC; CDR3: CSVDSTGNEQFF
size: many; J: TRBJ2-3; D: -; V: TRBV29-1; DNA: TGCAGCGTTCGGCAGCACCTCACAGATACGCAGTATTTT; CDR3: CSVRQHLTDTQYF
size: many; J: TRBJ1-1; D: -; V: TRBV7-9; DNA: TGTGCCAGCAGCGTGGTGGGAGCTGAAGCTTTCTTT; CDR3: CASSVVGAEAFF
size: many; J: TRBJ1-2; D: -; V: TRBV12-3/TRBV12-4; DNA: TGTGCCAGCAGTGCCAGCTCAAACGTGGACTATGGCTACACCTTC; CDR3: CASSASSNVDYGYTF
size: many; J: TRBJ2-7; D: TRBD1; V: TRBV29-1; DNA: TGCAGCGTCCTTTCAGGGGGTGGGGAGCAGTACTTC; CDR3: CSVLSGGGEQYF
size: many; J: TRBJ2-4; D: -; V: TRBV5-1; DNA: TGCGCCAGCAGCCCCGGAGGGCTAGCCAAAAACATTCAGTACTTC; CDR3: CASSPGGLAKNIQYF
size: many; J: TRBJ2-3; D: -; V: TRBV20-1; DNA: TGCAGTGCTAGTATACTAGGTCCAGATACGCAGTATTTT; CDR3: CSASILGPDTQYF
size: many; J: TRBJ1-5; D: TRBD1; V: TRBV7-8; DNA: TGTGCCAGCAGCCAAAGACAGGGGGTTGGCAATCAGCCCCAGCATTTT; CDR3: CASSQRQGVGNQPQHF
size: many; J: TRBJ2-1; D: -; V: TRBV20-1; DNA: TGCAGTGCTCAAGAGGGGCCGACGGGGCCGTTCTTC; CDR3: CSAQEGPTGPFF
size: many; J: TRBJ1-2; D: -; V: TRBV5-1; DNA: TGCGCCAGCAGCCCCCAAATGAGGGCGGGGGCGTCTAACTATGGCTACACCTTC; CDR3: CASSPQMRAGASNYGYTF
size: many; J: TRBJ2-7; D: -; V: TRBV6-2/TRBV6-3; DNA: TGTGCCAGCAGTTACTCGACACGGGAGCAGTACTTC; CDR3: CASSYSTREQYF
size: many; J: TRBJ2-1; D: -; V: TRBV20-1; DNA: TGCAGTGCTAGAGATCTCCTGACTTCGTCCTACAATGAGCAGTTCTTC; CDR3: CSARDLLTSSYNEQFF
size: -; J: TRBJ1-1; D: -; V: TRBV28; DNA: TGTGCCAGCAGTGCCAGGGGCGGTGGCACTGAAGCTTTCTTT; CDR3: CASSARGGGTEAFF
size: many; J: TRBJ2-3; D: TRBD1; V: TRBV6-5; DNA: TGTGCCAGCAGTTCTGGGACAGTTAGCACAGATACGCAGTATTTT; CDR3: CASSSGTVSTDTQYF
size: many; J: TRBJ2-4; D: -; V: TRBV7-2; DNA: TGTGCCAGCAGCCCCGGAGCGGCCCAGTACTTC; CDR3: CASSPGAAQYF
size: many; J: TRBJ2-1; D: TRBD1; V: TRBV24-1; DNA: TGTGCCACCAGTGATTTTGGGACAGTTCGAGAGCAGTTCTTC; CDR3: CATSDFGTVREQFF
size: many; J: TRBJ1-5; D: -; V: TRBV20-1; DNA: TGCAGTGCCTTCCGGACAGTTAATCAGCCCCAGCATTTT; CDR3: CSAFRTVNQPQHF
size: many; J: TRBJ2-7; D: -; V: TRBV4-1; DNA: TGCGCCAGCAGCCAAGATGAGGTCGAGCAGTACTTC; CDR3: CASSQDEVEQYF
size: many; J: TRBJ2-4; D: -; V: TRBV20-1; DNA: TGCAGTGCTAGTTCTCTAGGGGGGGACATTCAGTACTTC; CDR3: CSASSLGGDIQYF
size: many; J: TRBJ2-1; D: -; V: TRBV29-1; DNA: TGCAGCGTTGAGTCCAGGGATGGTCAGTTCTTC; CDR3: CSVESRDGQFF
size: many; J: TRBJ2-7; D: -; V: TRBV6-5; DNA: TGTGCCAGCAGTAGGGAGACTAGGGCTCCCGAGCAGTACTTC; CDR3: CASSRETRAPEQYF
size: many; J: TRBJ1-2; D: -; V: TRBV20-1; DNA: TGCAGTGATAGAGATACCACACGCCTCGGCTACACCTTC; CDR3: CSDRDTTRLGYTF
size: many; J: TRBJ2-1; D: -; V: TRBV7-8; DNA: TGTGCCAGCAGCTTATTGGGGACCATTAACAATGAGCAGTTCTTC; CDR3: CASSLLGTINNEQFF
size: many; J: TRBJ2-3; D: -; V: TRBV9; DNA: TGTGCCAGCAGCGTAGTGGGCAGCAGCACAGATACGCAGTATTTT; CDR3: CASSVVGSSTDTQYF
size: many; J: TRBJ2-1; D: -; V: TRBV20-1; DNA: TGCAGTGCTAGAAGGGAAAGACGCAATGAGCAGTTCTTC; CDR3: CSARRERRNEQFF
size: many; J: TRBJ2-7; D: -; V: TRBV29-1; DNA: TGCAGCGTTGTTCGGGACGAGACCTACGAGCAGTACTTC; CDR3: CSVVRDETYEQYF
size: many; J: TRBJ2-7; D: TRBD2; V: TRBV18; DNA: TGTGCCAGCTCACCCGGGACTAGCGGGGGGTACGAGCAGTACTTC; CDR3: CASSPGTSGGYEQYF
size: many; J: TRBJ1-1; D: -; V: TRBV12-5; DNA: TGTGCTAGTGGTTTGGGGGGAATAGGGACTGAAGCTTTCTTT; CDR3: CASGLGGIGTEAFF
size: many; J: TRBJ1-1; D: -; V: TRBV15; DNA: TGTGCCACCAGCAGAGCCGGGGGGATGAACACTGAAGCTTTCTTT; CDR3: CATSRAGGMNTEAFF
size: many; J: TRBJ2-7; D: -; V: TRBV5-1; DNA: TGCGCCAGCAGCTTGGAACCGGGCGGAGCCTACGAGCAGTACTTC; CDR3: CASSLEPGGAYEQYF
size: many; J: TRBJ1-2; D: -; V: TRBV5-6; DNA: TGTGCCAGCAGCTTAGGACACGGATTCTATGGCTACACCTTC; CDR3: CASSLGHGFYGYTF
size: many; J: TRBJ2-5; D: TRBD1; V: TRBV9; DNA: TGTGCCAGCAGCGAGGGACAGGGGTTAGGCGAGACCCAGTACTTC; CDR3: CASSEGQGLGETQYF
size: many; J: TRBJ1-1; D: -; V: TRBV5-1; DNA: TGCGCCAGCAGTATATCTGGGGCAGCCGAAGCTTTCTTT; CDR3: CASSISGAAEAFF
size: many; J: TRBJ2-1; D: -; V: TRBV7-8; DNA: TGTGCCAGCAGCTCCCCAGTTCGATCCTACAATGAGCAGTTCTTC; CDR3: CASSSPVRSYNEQFF